The rows below give T cell receptor beta chains drawn from one sample of a study of blood T cell repertoires in COVID-19. Using immunoSEQ multiplex PCR, the repertoire was profiled, and TCRdb retains in-frame clones only, with some absent. Of under 200,000 clones listed, around four fifths are singletons. The sample taken for sequencing was PBMCs or T cells enriched from blood (not recorded which). The receptors shown here come from a woman in her forties or fifties in a cohort exposed to, infected with or recovered from COVID-19 (not recorded which). The CDR3 runs from the conserved cysteine through the conserved F or W. The D gene is left open where the match is weak. Not all rows give a size; the values are once, few, many and, for expanded clones, a class.

d_gene	v_gene	abundance	j_gene	CDR3aa	CDR3nt
TRBD1	TRBV30	.	TRBJ1-4	CACHRDRGEKLFF	TGTGCCTGCCACCGGGACAGGGGTGAAAAACTGTTTTTT
.	TRBV10-3	.	TRBJ1-4	CAISSQGSNEKLFF	TGTGCCATCAGTTCACAGGGATCTAATGAAAAACTGTTTTTT
.	TRBV30	.	TRBJ2-6	CAWTAQVGANVLTF	TGTGCCTGGACAGCCCAGGTGGGGGCCAACGTCCTGACTTTC
TRBD2	TRBV9	.	TRBJ2-1	CASSVVASGGAGEQFF	TGTGCCAGCAGCGTAGTGGCTAGCGGGGGGGCAGGAGAGCAGTTCTTC
.	TRBV7-9	.	TRBJ1-2	CASSKLDGDYGYTF	TGTGCCAGCAGCAAATTGGACGGGGATTATGGCTACACCTTC
.	TRBV6-5	.	TRBJ1-2	CASSYRGAVRDYGYTF	TGTGCCAGCAGTTACCGGGGGGCGGTCCGGGACTATGGCTACACCTTC
TRBD2	TRBV7-2	.	TRBJ2-3	CASRRDWGGGPKTQYF	TGTGCCAGCAGACGGGACTGGGGCGGGGGGCCGAAGACGCAGTATTTT
.	TRBV7-8	.	TRBJ2-4	CASSREGGERENIQYF	TGTGCCAGCAGCCGAGAGGGAGGAGAAAGAGAAAACATTCAGTACTTC
TRBD1	TRBV3-1/TRBV3-2	.	TRBJ2-7	CASSRRTGTSYEQYF	TGTGCCAGCAGCCGGCGGACAGGGACTTCCTACGAGCAGTACTTC
.	TRBV15	.	TRBJ2-5	CATSKTGKNQETQYF	TGTGCCACCAGCAAGACAGGCAAAAACCAAGAGACCCAGTACTTC
TRBD1	TRBV28	once	TRBJ1-2	CASSKEGARYGYTF	TGTGCCAGCAGTAAGGAGGGGGCGAGGTATGGCTACACCTTC
TRBD2	TRBV5-8	.	TRBJ2-7	CASSPRGLAGTWEQYF	TGTGCCAGCAGCCCCCGGGGACTAGCGGGGACATGGGAGCAGTACTTC
TRBD1	TRBV27	.	TRBJ2-7	CASRKDRGEQYF	TGTGCCAGCAGAAAGGACAGGGGGGAGCAGTACTTC
.	TRBV5-1	.	TRBJ2-1	CASSLRVGEVNEQFF	TGCGCCAGCAGCTTACGTGTCGGGGAGGTCAATGAGCAGTTCTTC
.	TRBV13	.	TRBJ1-5	CASRPLFLLREPDGQPQHF	TGTGCCTCCCGTCCTTTATTCCTCTTGAGGGAGCCTGACGGCCAGCCCCAGCATTTT
.	TRBV24-1	.	TRBJ1-2	CATSPGHQTGYTF	TGTGCCACCAGCCCGGGACACCAAACCGGCTACACCTTC
.	TRBV23-1	.	TRBJ2-1	CAPHAVLHNEQFF	TGCGCCCCACATGCGGTGCTCCACAATGAGCAGTTCTTC
TRBD1	TRBV18	.	TRBJ1-5	CASSHEDRAGQPQHF	TGTGCCAGCTCACACGAGGACAGGGCCGGGCAGCCCCAGCATTTT
TRBD2	TRBV4-2	.	TRBJ2-5	CASSQGAGGGAFETQYF	TGTGCCAGCAGCCAAGGGGCCGGCGGGGGGGCTTTCGAGACCCAGTACTTC
.	TRBV6-4	few	TRBJ2-1	CASSDSSVGHNEQFF	TGTGCCAGCAGTGACTCTAGCGTCGGGCACAATGAGCAGTTCTTC
.	TRBV28	.	TRBJ1-1	CASSPRANIAFF	TGTGCCAGCAGTCCCAGGGCTAATATAGCTTTCTTT
TRBD1	TRBV6-2/TRBV6-3	.	TRBJ2-2	CASSYLGTGKTGELFF	TGTGCCAGCAGTTACCTAGGGACAGGGAAGACCGGGGAGCTGTTTTTT
TRBD1	TRBV28	.	TRBJ1-2	CASSTPGTGGDGYTF	TGTGCCAGCAGTACTCCCGGGACAGGGGGGGATGGCTACACCTTC
TRBD1	TRBV5-1	.	TRBJ1-2	CASSSGQGASRGYTF	TGCGCCAGCAGCTCGGGACAGGGGGCTTCACGTGGCTACACCTTC
.	TRBV6-2/TRBV6-3	.	TRBJ1-6	CASSTGSKPLHF	TGTGCCAGCAGTACCGGGTCCAAACCCCTCCACTTT
TRBD1	TRBV5-1	.	TRBJ1-1	CASSFEGGENTEAFF	TGCGCCAGCAGCTTCGAAGGGGGCGAGAACACTGAAGCTTTCTTT
.	TRBV25-1	.	TRBJ1-6	CASSRGLSPLHF	TGTGCCAGCTCTAGGGGACTTTCACCCCTCCACTTT
.	TRBV27	.	TRBJ2-7	CASSSFRGMGYEQYF	TGTGCCAGCAGCAGTTTCCGGGGGATGGGCTACGAGCAGTACTTC
TRBD1	TRBV11-2	once	TRBJ2-2	CASSPPATGGRGGELFF	TGTGCCAGCAGCCCCCCTGCGACAGGGGGCCGGGGCGGGGAGCTGTTTTTT
.	TRBV20-1	many	TRBJ2-3	CSASYNGGATDTQYF	TGCAGTGCTAGTTACAATGGGGGGGCCACAGATACGCAGTATTTT
TRBD2	TRBV9	once	TRBJ2-5	CASTAFDGGSGETQYF	TGTGCCAGCACGGCCTTTGACGGGGGGTCAGGAGAGACCCAGTACTTC
TRBD1	TRBV29-1	.	TRBJ2-3	CSVTGGEDTQYF	TGCAGCGTTACAGGGGGCGAAGATACGCAGTATTTT
TRBD1	TRBV28	.	TRBJ2-7	CASSRTTGASYEQYF	TGTGCCAGCAGTCGTACGACAGGGGCGTCCTACGAGCAGTACTTC
.	TRBV19	.	TRBJ2-7	CASSTARGAAYEQYF	TGTGCCAGTAGTACCGCTCGGGGGGCCGCCTACGAGCAGTACTTC
.	TRBV5-1	.	TRBJ2-3	CASSGGTATLGDTQYF	TGCGCCAGCAGCGGGGGGACTGCTACTCTTGGGGATACGCAGTATTTT
TRBD1	TRBV4-2	.	TRBJ1-1	CASSQPGQGVTEAFF	TGTGCCAGCAGCCAGCCGGGACAGGGAGTCACTGAAGCTTTCTTT
TRBD1	TRBV5-4	few	TRBJ2-1	CASSLGGRDSSREQFF	TGTGCCAGCAGCTTGGGCGGCCGGGACAGCAGCCGTGAGCAGTTCTTC
TRBD2	TRBV6-2/TRBV6-3	once	TRBJ2-5	CASSFSGGPKGETQYF	TGTGCCAGCAGTTTTAGCGGGGGGCCGAAAGGGGAGACCCAGTACTTC
.	TRBV7-8	.	TRBJ2-7	CASSPGGLVEQYF	TGTGCCAGCAGCCCAGGGGGGTTGGTGGAGCAGTACTTC
.	TRBV7-8	.	TRBJ2-7	CASAIAATYEQYF	TGTGCCTCAGCGATTGCGGCCACCTACGAGCAGTACTTC
.	TRBV7-2	.	TRBJ1-4	CASSPEWRNEKLFF	TGTGCCAGCAGCCCGGAATGGAGAAATGAAAAACTGTTTTTT
.	TRBV28	.	TRBJ2-2	CASSLGLSGRTTGELFF	TGTGCCAGCAGTTTAGGTCTAAGCGGGCGGACGACCGGGGAGCTGTTTTTT
.	TRBV19	.	TRBJ2-1	CASSPHRGGNNEQFF	TGTGCCAGTAGCCCCCACAGGGGGGGAAACAATGAGCAGTTCTTC
TRBD1	TRBV11-1	.	TRBJ2-7	CASSLSAGGYEQYF	TGTGCCAGCAGCTTGAGTGCAGGGGGCTACGAGCAGTACTTC
.	TRBV7-2	once	TRBJ2-3	CASSSFKGSTDTQYF	TGTGCCAGCAGCTCGTTCAAGGGGAGCACAGATACGCAGTATTTT
TRBD1	TRBV6-5	once	TRBJ2-5	CASSTGGWETQYF	TGTGCCAGCAGTACAGGGGGCTGGGAGACCCAGTACTTC
TRBD1	TRBV6-1	.	TRBJ2-7	CASSERGTGSYEQYF	TGTGCCAGCAGTGAAAGGGGGACAGGGAGTTACGAGCAGTACTTC
TRBD1	TRBV4-1	.	TRBJ2-2	CASSQDGAGQGAYTGELFF	TGCGCCAGCAGCCAAGATGGGGCGGGACAGGGGGCATACACCGGGGAGCTGTTTTTT
.	TRBV5-5	.	TRBJ2-7	CASSLEYGRGEQYF	TGTGCCAGCAGCTTGGAGTATGGGCGCGGGGAGCAGTACTTC
TRBD1	TRBV28	.	TRBJ1-5	CASSFGRGLEQPQHF	TGTGCCAGCAGTTTCGGCAGGGGGCTTGAACAGCCCCAGCATTTT
.	TRBV19	.	TRBJ2-3	CASRMGMDSSGTDTQYF	TGTGCCAGTAGGATGGGGATGGACAGCTCCGGCACAGATACGCAGTATTTT
TRBD2	TRBV6-6	.	TRBJ2-7	CASRTSGRGYGQYF	TGTGCCAGCAGGACTAGCGGGAGAGGGTACGGGCAGTACTTC
TRBD2	TRBV5-1	.	TRBJ2-3	CASSEGRTSGESTDTQYF	TGCGCCAGCAGCGAAGGCCGGACTAGCGGGGAGAGCACAGATACGCAGTATTTT
.	TRBV4-3	.	TRBJ2-2	CASSQGVGGGTGELFF	TGCGCCAGCAGCCAAGGGGTGGGGGGAGGCACCGGGGAGCTGTTTTTT
.	TRBV6-5	.	TRBJ2-7	CASSPAFGREEQYF	TGTGCCAGCAGTCCTGCCTTCGGACGGGAGGAGCAGTACTTC